Detailed here is one TCR beta chain. What it recognizes is unknown. TCRdb re-analysed the RACE reads in MiXCR, keeping a single row per CDR3 protein. The data contain 250,000 to 300,000 distinct CDR3 sequences, about 7.7% of them singletons. Time point noted: pre-sensitization, week 0. Documented treatment: therapeutic diphenylcyclopropenone sensitization with weekly scalp DPC. Germline CDR1 reads SNHLY; CDR2 reads FYNNEI. Trimming cost V 7 bases and J 0 bases; bases outside gene matches: 15. The CDR3 has 18 amino acids. These data are taken from a study of human T cells and chemical hapten exposure. For the study at large: 2% DPC applied to a 2 cm by 2 cm arm area sensitized donors.

Study outcomes and limitations: There was alopecia in the donors, so their immune response may differ from that of healthy people. Positively correlated with patch test score were the counts of PT1 expanded TCRs.

Source: whole blood, taken in connection with sensitization to the hapten diphenylcyclopropenone (DPC). This receptor was obtained from a man between 18 and 29 years old with alopecia areata. Some clones in this sample may be carry-over from other donors' samples. This chain connects TRBV2 to TRBJ1-3, with TRBD1 identical over 7 bases. The chain's CDR3 is CASTATGDGIFSGNTIYF. CDR3 nucleotides: TGTGCCAGCACCGCTACAGGGGATGGGATTTTCTCTGGAAACACCATATATTTT.